This T cell receptor (beta chain) was sequenced in a study of PD-L1 blockade in urothelial cancer. Turning to the study itself: The authors examined blood 3 weeks (second dose) and 6 weeks after treatment start. Points from the study as a whole: TCR clonality was measured in pretreatment peripheral blood. Clonality below the median predicted better survival.

The table lists this clone with a few counts. Its antigen is unknown. From germline, CDR1 is SGHRS and CDR2 YFSETQ. Trimming at V came to 4 bases and at J to 4 bases, leaving 5 bases not matched to a gene. There are 14 residues in the CDR3. Each PCR contained spiked-in synthetic TCR analog templates. Data came from immunoSEQ multiplex PCR; TCRdb stores just in-frame clones and leaves some out. Of some 52,000 clones in the sample, about 72% are singletons; the top ten hold around 3.6%. The receptor's source is a man between 65 and 85 years old with urothelial cancer. The chain combines TRBV5-1 with TRBJ1-1; 9 positions match TRBD1. The sample here was PBMCs, taken around atezolizumab (anti-PD-L1) treatment. The CDR3 DNA sequence: TGCGCCAGCAGCCTGGACAGGGGCTCCACTGAAGCTTTCTTT. Translation: CASSLDRGSTEAFF.